This T cell receptor beta chain came from a study of blood T cell repertoires in COVID-19. Study information: The United States, Italy and Spain provided the acute and convalescent COVID-19 samples.

Authors' methods: Nucleated cell number was recorded as an estimate derived from reference gene primer amplification. Generated by immunoSEQ multiplex PCR, the TCRdb table keeps only in-frame clones and is missing some. The D gene and trimming were derived from the DNA, and the V and J assignments and clone size from that table. This table holds more than 90,000 clones, about four fifths found once. This CDR3 spans 13 amino acids. V was trimmed by 0 bases and J by 5 bases, leaving 8 bases between them. Looked up from germline, CDR1 is SGHRS and CDR2 is YFSETQ. The origin of this receptor is a human donor in a cohort sampled during active COVID-19. Sequencing used peripheral blood. This rearrangement joins TRBV5-1 to TRBJ1-1; no definite D call. CDR3 loop: CASSLDPQTEAFF. The CDR3 nucleotides are TGCGCCAGCAGCTTGGATCCGCAGACTGAAGCTTTCTTT.